These 29 T cell receptor beta chains came from one sample sequenced in a study of T cell responses to AZD1222 COVID-19 vaccine. Here immunoSEQ multiplex PCR was the method, and the copy in TCRdb shows in-frame clones only, minus some. The repertoire holds nearly 110,000 clones, approximately 86% seen once, with around 4.5% in the top ten. The sample consisted of peripheral blood, taken on day 0 of AZD1222 vaccination. These receptors were collected from an adult in good health.

V is TRBV27 and J is TRBJ2-1; 13 positions match TRBD2. Germline lookup yields CDR1 MNHEY and CDR2 SMNVEV (reference sequence). The CDR3 runs 15 residues. Germline trimming cut 6 bases from V and 10 bases from J; bases unmatched to any gene: 9. CDR3 coding DNA: TGTGCCAGCAGCCAGAGACTAGCGGGGGGCACCGAGCAGTTCTTC. The encoded protein is CASSQRLAGGTEQFF.

V usage is TRBV19 and J usage is TRBJ2-3; D is unclear. V dropped 3 bases and J dropped 2 bases, with 12 bases sitting between them. The CDR3 contains 15 residues. The V gene's germline CDR1 is LNHDA and CDR2 SQIVND (reference sequence). This CDR3 is CASSIQPASTDTQYF. CDR3 nucleotides: TGTGCCAGTAGTATCCAGCCCGCTTCCACAGATACGCAGTATTTT.

The gene calls are TRBV27 and TRBJ1-5; possibly TRBD1 for D (5 bases). Deletions cut 8 bases from V and 6 bases from J, with 17 bases between. This CDR3 is built from 14 residues. CDR1 and CDR2 (germline): MNHEY, SMNVEV (reference sequence). CDR3 nucleotides: TGTGCCAGCCAAAGCCTTGGGGGGGGTCAGCCCCAGCATTTT. This encodes CASQSLGGGQPQHF.

The rearrangement links TRBV3-1 (or the pseudogene TRBV3-2) to TRBJ2-7, with D possibly being TRBD2 (5 bases). Germline V gives CDR1 LGHDT, CDR2 YNNKEL (reference sequence). The CDR3 is made up of 16 amino acids. V lost 0 bases to trimming and J lost 0 bases, with 12 bases between them. CDR3 residues: CASSQDGSFSSYEQYF. The DNA of the CDR3 is TGTGCCAGCAGCCAAGATGGGAGTTTTAGCTCCTACGAGCAGTACTTC.

This chain uses TRBV4-2 with TRBJ2-6; D is uncertain. Trimming left V 0 bases short and J 1 base short, with 7 bases between. This CDR3 spans 16 amino acids. Germline CDR1 is LGHNA and CDR2 is YNFKEQ. The CDR3 reads CASSQEDGSGANVLTF. The CDR3 coding sequence is TGTGCCAGCAGCCAAGAGGACGGGTCTGGGGCCAACGTCCTGACTTTC.

The V gene is TRBV18, the J gene TRBJ1-1, with D tentatively TRBD1 (6 bases). Germline assignment: CDR1 KGHSH and CDR2 LQKENI. Trimming removed 3 bases at V and 4 bases at J, with 12 bases between. The CDR3 is 14 residues long. CDR3 nucleotides: TGTGCCAGCTCACCCTCACAGGGTGGCACTGAAGCTTTCTTT. This translates into CASSPSQGGTEAFF.

This clone has just one count. The CDR3 DNA reads TGTGCCAGCAGTTACCCCACCCGCGACTACACCTTC. Translating gives CASSYPTRDYTF. The rearrangement joins TRBV6-2 or TRBV6-3 to TRBJ1-2; D gene ambiguous. Germline-derived CDR1 and CDR2 are MNHEY and SVGEGT. Trimming left V 2 bases short and J 10 bases short, with 11 bases between. The CDR3 is made up of 12 amino acids.

The chain carries TRBV9 and TRBJ1-6; TRBD1 aligns across 7 bases. Germline V gene sequence: CDR1 SGDLS, CDR2 YYNGEE. The CDR3 covers 15 residues. V gave up 0 bases and J gave up 9 bases; unmatched junction bases: 6. CDR3 loop: CASSVGPTGPSPLHF. The CDR3 nucleotides read TGTGCCAGCAGCGTAGGTCCGACAGGGCCTTCACCCCTCCACTTT.

The J gene is TRBJ2-3, the V gene TRBV28; D is tentatively TRBD1 or TRBD2 (5 bases each). The CDR3 sequence is 15 residues long. The V gene's germline CDR1 is MDHEN and CDR2 SYDVKM. Trimming removed 8 bases at V and 2 bases at J, with 17 bases between. CDR3 coding DNA: TGTGCCAGCGGGGGTACCCTTCTTTTCACAGATACGCAGTATTTT. Protein product: CASGGTLLFTDTQYF. Full variable domain (rest looked up from reference TRBV28 and TRBJ2-3): DVKVTQSSRYLVKRTGEKVFLECVQDMDHENMFWYRQDPGLGLRLIYFSYDVKMKEKGDIPEGYSVSREKKERFSLILESASTNQTSMYLCASGGTLLFTDTQYFGPGTRLTVL.

The V gene is TRBV18, the J gene TRBJ2-6; TRBD2 matches at 10 bases. Germline V gene data show CDR1 as KGHSH and CDR2 as LQKENI. The CDR3 is 17 amino acids. V was pared by 3 bases and J by 1 base, with 3 bases of the junction left unmatched. In DNA, the CDR3 is TGTGCCAGCTCACCCAGACTAGCGGGTTCTGGGGCCAACGTCCTGACTTTC. Translated, it gives CASSPRLAGSGANVLTF.

This clone has more than one count but fewer than ten. The gene calls are TRBV6-2 or TRBV6-3 and TRBJ2-1, with D perhaps matching TRBD2 (6 bases). Germline assignment: CDR1 MNHEY and CDR2 SVGEGT. V lost 6 bases to trimming and J lost 5 bases, with 11 bases between them. The CDR3 has 13 residues. The CDR3 sequence is CASSASENNEQFF. The DNA of the CDR3 is TGTGCCAGCAGCGCTAGCGAGAACAATGAGCAGTTCTTC.

This rearrangement joins TRBV5-6 to TRBJ2-3; D may be TRBD1 (6 bases). V shed 4 bases and J shed 2 bases, with 14 bases lying between them. Germline loops: CDR1 SGHDT, CDR2 YYEEEE. The CDR3 runs 15 residues. CDR3 nucleotide sequence: TGTGCCAGCAGCCAGCGACAGGTTTACACAGATACGCAGTATTTT. Translating gives CASSQRQVYTDTQYF.

The chain combines TRBV3-1 (or the pseudogene TRBV3-2) with TRBJ1-6; 8 nucleotides agree with TRBD1. CDR1 LGHDT and CDR2 YNNKEL come from the germline V gene (reference sequence). J gave up 10 bases and V 4 bases, and 12 bases lay outside the gene matches. There are 16 residues in the CDR3. The CDR3 protein is CASSPNRGQGRSPLHF. The DNA of the CDR3 is TGTGCCAGCAGCCCCAACCGTGGACAGGGCCGATCACCCCTCCACTTT.

The chain carries TRBV6-5 and TRBJ1-2; D unclear. Trimming removed 2 bases from V and 4 bases from J, with 11 bases in between. Germline assignment: CDR1 MNHEY and CDR2 SVGAGI. The CDR3 runs to 14 residues. CDR3 sequence reads: CASSYGSRVYGYTF. CDR3 DNA sequence: TGTGCCAGCAGTTACGGGTCGCGAGTCTATGGCTACACCTTC.

The rearrangement uses TRBV23-1 and TRBJ1-1, with 7 bases identical to TRBD1. TRBV23-1 falls under the ORF class, with uncertain function. Trimming removed 3 bases from V and 4 bases from J; junction bases left unmatched: 17. This CDR3 comprises 18 residues. In DNA, the CDR3 is TGCGCCAGCAGTCACCCAGGGGGTGGCACGGGAAAAAGCACTGAAGCTTTCTTT. Translated, it gives CASSHPGGGTGKSTEAFF.

The chain joins TRBV5-6 to TRBJ1-4; weak D call: TRBD1 (5 bases). Deletions cut 1 base from V and 3 bases from J, with 13 bases between. CDR1 is SGHDT and CDR2 is YYEEEE in the germline V gene. The length of the CDR3 is 16 residues. CDR3 sequence (DNA): TGTGCCAGCAGCTTGCGGGGGATAAGGGCTAATGAAAAACTGTTTTTT. Its translation is CASSLRGIRANEKLFF. Full variable domain (rest looked up from reference TRBV5-6 and TRBJ1-4): DAGVTQSPTHLIKTRGQQVTLRCSPKSGHDTVSWYQQALGQGPQFIFQYYEEEERQRGNFPDRFSGHQFPNYSSELNVNALLLGDSALYLCASSLRGIRANEKLFFGSGTQLSVL.

This chain connects TRBV4-3 to TRBJ2-5, with D perhaps TRBD1 (5 bases). Per germline, CDR1 LGHNA and CDR2 YSLEER. V was cut by 0 bases and J by 3 bases, with 11 bases left in between. CDR3 length: 15 amino acids. Here the CDR3 DNA reads TGCGCCAGCAGCCAAGATCCCAGGGCCGAAGAGACCCAGTACTTC. It codes for CASSQDPRAEETQYF.

This clone has only one observation. The V call is TRBV12-3 or TRBV12-4, the J call TRBJ1-4; no clear D. Trimming took off 5 bases at V and 4 bases at J, with 5 bases between the two ends. CDR3 length equals 12 residues. CDR3 region: CASSANNEKLFF. The CDR3 DNA follows: TGTGCCAGCAGTGCAAATAATGAAAAACTGTTTTTT.

This sequence joins TRBV7-8 and TRBJ2-1; D not resolved. Trimming stripped 5 bases from V and 0 bases from J, with 14 bases between. This CDR3 has 16 amino acids. Germline-derived CDR1 and CDR2 are SGHVS and FQNEAQ. The DNA of the CDR3 is TGTGCCAGCAGCATCATCCAGCGAAGCTCCTACAATGAGCAGTTCTTC. Its translation is CASSIIQRSSYNEQFF.

The chain joins TRBV9 to TRBJ2-7; 9 bases agree with TRBD1. Germline V gene sequence: CDR1 SGDLS, CDR2 YYNGEE. The CDR3 spans 15 residues. Trimming removed 4 bases from V and 3 bases from J; junction bases left unmatched: 8. CDR3: CASSNFPGQGYEQYF. Here the CDR3 DNA reads TGTGCCAGCAGCAATTTCCCGGGACAGGGCTACGAGCAGTACTTC.

The chain is built from TRBV5-4 and TRBJ2-3, with 9 nucleotides matching TRBD1. The V segment lost 5 bases and the J segment 5 bases; nucleotides outside the gene matches: 9. CDR3 length: 15 residues. Germline loops: CDR1 SGHNT, CDR2 YYREEE (reference sequence). The CDR3 loop reads CASSVGDRDIDTQYF. In DNA form, the CDR3 reads TGTGCCAGCAGTGTAGGGGACAGGGATATAGATACGCAGTATTTT. Supplemented by reference TRBV5-4 and TRBJ2-3, the full variable domain reads ETGVTQSPTHLIKTRGQQVTLRCSSQSGHNTVSWYQQALGQGPQFIFQYYREEENGRGNFPPRFSGLQFPNYSSELNVNALELDDSALYLCASSVGDRDIDTQYFGPGTRLTVL.

The chain is built from TRBV14 and TRBJ1-6; D perhaps matches TRBD1 (5 bases). Germline loops: CDR1 SGHDN, CDR2 FVKESK. V lost 1 base and J lost 9, with 7 bases in between. The CDR3 length is 13 residues. CDR3 DNA sequence: TGTGCCAGCAGCCAAGCCGGGACTTCACCCCTCCACTTT. Translation gives CASSQAGTSPLHF.

The chain has TRBV6-1 and TRBJ1-2; 8 positions agree with TRBD1. Germline V gene lookup returns CDR1 MNHNS and CDR2 SASEGT. J gave up 2 bases and V 7 bases, and 6 bases lay outside the gene matches. The CDR3 is 14 amino acids. CDR3 protein: CASTDRTGNYGYTF. For the CDR3, the DNA is TGTGCCAGCACTGATCGGACAGGGAACTATGGCTACACCTTC.

V gene TRBV5-4 combines with J gene TRBJ1-3; the D is unclear. V lost 0 bases to trimming and J lost 4 bases, with 5 bases between them. Germline lookup yields CDR1 SGHNT and CDR2 YYREEE (reference sequence). This CDR3 has 13 residues. The CDR3 DNA sequence: TGTGCCAGCAGCTTGGGACTCGGAAACACCATATATTTT. Its protein product is CASSLGLGNTIYF.

This chain links TRBV5-6 with TRBJ1-4; D gene uncertain. The CDR3 spans 16 residues. V lost 4 bases, J lost 7 bases, and 20 bases lay in between. From germline, CDR1 is SGHDT and CDR2 YYEEEE. CDR3 sequence: CASSPLGPLRSEKLFF. The CDR3 nucleotides are TGTGCCAGCAGCCCCCTTGGCCCTCTCAGGAGTGAAAAACTGTTTTTT.

V usage is TRBV29-1 and J usage is TRBJ1-1, with a tentative D call TRBD1 (6 bases). V was trimmed by 4 bases and J by 1 base, leaving 13 bases between them. The germline V gene has CDR1 SQVTM and CDR2 ANQGSEA. The CDR3 loop spans 14 amino acids. As DNA, the CDR3 is TGCAGCGTTGTCAGGGGATCGTGGAACACTGAAGCTTTCTTT. Protein sequence: CSVVRGSWNTEAFF.

V and J are TRBV28 and TRBJ2-7; D ambiguous. CDR3 length equals 15 residues. Per germline, CDR1 MDHEN and CDR2 SYDVKM. The germline V and J ends were trimmed by 6 bases and 0 bases, with 15 bases remaining between them. CDR3 nucleotides: TGTGCCAGCAGGTCAGACGGTTATAGCTCCTACGAGCAGTACTTC. The encoded protein is CASRSDGYSSYEQYF.

The chain links TRBV4-3 to TRBJ1-2; TRBD1 is a possible D gene (5 bases). V dropped 5 bases and J dropped 6 bases, with 13 bases sitting between them. Per germline, CDR1 LGHNA and CDR2 YSLEER. The CDR3 runs 13 residues. CDR3 in amino acids: CASSIIRGDGYTF. Here the CDR3 DNA reads TGCGCCAGCAGCATAATTCGGGGGGATGGCTACACCTTC.

The chain has TRBV7-3 and TRBJ2-1, with a tentative D call TRBD1 (6 bases). The V end lost 5 bases, the J end lost 4 bases, and 9 bases lay between the germline ends. The germline gives CDR1 SGHTA, CDR2 FQGTGA. This CDR3 is built from 13 residues. In DNA, the CDR3 is TGTGCCAGCAGCACGCAGGGGTACAATGAGCAGTTCTTC. Amino acids: CASSTQGYNEQFF.